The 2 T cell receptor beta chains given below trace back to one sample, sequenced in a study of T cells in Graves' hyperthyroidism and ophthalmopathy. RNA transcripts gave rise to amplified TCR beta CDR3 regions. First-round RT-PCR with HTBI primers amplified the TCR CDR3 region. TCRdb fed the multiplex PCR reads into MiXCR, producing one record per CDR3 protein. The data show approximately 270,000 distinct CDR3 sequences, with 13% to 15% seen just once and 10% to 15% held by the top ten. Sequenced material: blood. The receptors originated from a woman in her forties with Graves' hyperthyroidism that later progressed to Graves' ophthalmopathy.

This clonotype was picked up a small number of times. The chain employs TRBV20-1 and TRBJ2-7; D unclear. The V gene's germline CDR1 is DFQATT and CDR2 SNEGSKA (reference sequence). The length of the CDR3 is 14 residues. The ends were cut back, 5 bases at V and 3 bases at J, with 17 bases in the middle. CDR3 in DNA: TGCAGTGCTGAGATGGGGTCTGACTTCTACGAGCAGTACTTC. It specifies CSAEMGSDFYEQYF.

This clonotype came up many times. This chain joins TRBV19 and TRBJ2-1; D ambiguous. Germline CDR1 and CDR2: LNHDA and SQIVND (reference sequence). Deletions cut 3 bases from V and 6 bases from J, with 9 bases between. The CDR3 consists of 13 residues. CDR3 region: CASSITMGNEQFF. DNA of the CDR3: TGTGCCAGTAGTATTACAATGGGCAATGAGCAGTTCTTC.